Included here is one T cell receptor beta chain sequence, with context. Its antigen remains unidentified. The CDR3 end lies 3 residues beyond the end of the read and is filled in from the germline J gene. Produced via immunoSEQ multiplex PCR; TCRdb's table is partial and in-frame only. Here the sample table reports tens of thousands of clones. Thawed PBMCs were FACS-sorted into unstimulated CD4+CD25+CD127- regulatory T cells, CD4+CD25- non-regulatory cells, CD4 and CD8 cells. This CDR3 has 17 residues. The germline V gene encodes CDR1 SGHRS and CDR2 YFSETQ. The V gene end was trimmed by 4 bases and the J gene end by 7 bases; junction bases not matched to a gene: 14. This sample was taken from a study of Tregs in tolerant kidney transplant recipients. Findings of the study overall: Antigen-driven expansion was suggested because donor-specific Tregs expanded more than all Tregs in tolerant patients. Some patients' samples used different primers over time, so nucleotide sequences weren't comparable.

The origin of this receptor is a human donor who received a combined kidney and bone marrow transplant. Material: CD8+ T cells from blood, obtained before the transplant. J is TRBJ2-2 and V is TRBV5-1; 9 bases line up with TRBD2. The sequenced part of the CDR3 DNA is TGCGCCAGCAGCAGAATAGCGGGGGCCGAGTTTATCGGGGAG. It encodes CASSRIAGAEFIGE. The entire CDR3 protein is CASSRIAGAEFIGELFF.